The 28 T cell receptor beta chains listed next were all sequenced from one sample in a study of control samples from healthy donors and cancer patients. Sequenced by immunoSEQ multiplex PCR; TCRdb stores in-frame clones only, minus some. The table has 90,000 or so clones, 88% seen once. The sample comprised blood. These receptors were collected from a woman between 65 and 79 years old in good health.

The J gene is TRBJ2-1, the V gene TRBV12-3 or TRBV12-4, with 9 nucleotides matching TRBD1. The junction had 5 bases not matched to a gene; V was cut back by 7 bases and J by 7 bases. CDR3 size: 13 residues. The CDR3 DNA sequence: TGTGCCAGCACCTACAGGGGGCTAAATGAGCAGTTCTTC. As protein: CASTYRGLNEQFF.

The CDR3 sequence: CASSKQGDYGYTF. In nucleotides, the CDR3 is TGTGCCAGTAGTAAACAGGGGGACTATGGCTACACCTTC. J is TRBJ1-2 and V is TRBV19; 8 bases map to TRBD1. CDR1 is LNHDA and CDR2 is SQIVND in the germline V gene (reference sequence). This CDR3 spans 13 amino acids. V shed 4 bases, J shed 3 bases, and the junction held 1 base outside the gene matches.

This chain uses TRBV6-5 with TRBJ1-1; no definite D call. CDR3 length: 12 amino acids. V lost 4 bases and J 4 bases, leaving 7 bases between the germline ends. Germline V gene data show CDR1 as MNHEY and CDR2 as SVGAGI. The CDR3 nucleotides read TGTGCCAGCAGTTCGGGGATCACTGAAGCTTTCTTT. Translated: CASSSGITEAFF.

A remark on this clone: The same CDR3 also results from other DNA sequences found in this sample. The chain joins TRBV11-3 to TRBJ2-1, with 7 bases that match TRBD2. The V segment lost 4 bases and the J segment 0 bases; nucleotides outside the gene matches: 0. CDR3 length: 14 residues. Germline V CDR1 and CDR2: SGHNT, YENEEA. CDR3 DNA: TGTGCCAGCAGCTCGGGAGGCTCCTACAATGAGCAGTTCTTC. This sequence encodes CASSSGGSYNEQFF.

The chain links TRBV7-2 to TRBJ1-1; a weak D match, TRBD1 (6 bases). The CDR3 spans 15 residues. Germline CDR1 is SGHTA and CDR2 is FQGNSA. V was pared by 2 bases and J by 2 bases, with 12 bases between. This chain's CDR3 is CASSLSATGNTEAFF. DNA of the CDR3: TGTGCCAGCAGCTTATCTGCGACAGGCAACACTGAAGCTTTCTTT.

This chain links TRBV27 with TRBJ1-1; D is undetermined. Trimming took 3 bases from V and 2 from J, leaving 13 bases between them. The CDR3 loop spans 15 amino acids. The germline V gene encodes CDR1 MNHEY and CDR2 SMNVEV (reference sequence). The CDR3 region is CASSFSTWGNTEAFF. In nucleotides, the CDR3 is TGTGCCAGCAGTTTTTCAACATGGGGTAACACTGAAGCTTTCTTT.

The gene calls are TRBV3-1 (or the pseudogene TRBV3-2) and TRBJ2-1, with 12 bases lining up with TRBD2. V was pared by 5 bases and J by 3 bases, with 14 bases of the junction left unmatched. Germline CDR1 LGHDT, CDR2 YNNKEL (reference sequence). CDR3 length: 19 residues. The CDR3 DNA sequence: TGTGCCAGCAGCGGACTAGCGGGACCACACCCCAAGATCTACAATGAGCAGTTCTTC. Amino acid sequence: CASSGLAGPHPKIYNEQFF.

The gene calls are TRBV6-6 and TRBJ1-1, with D unresolved. V was cut by 7 bases and J by 4 bases, with 19 bases left in between. The CDR3 loop spans 15 amino acids. Per the germline V gene, CDR1 is MNHNY and CDR2 is SVGAGI (reference sequence). The CDR3: CASTPMSRRLTEAFF. The CDR3 DNA reads as TGTGCCAGCACCCCCATGTCCCGGCGGCTCACTGAAGCTTTCTTT.

In nucleotides, the CDR3 is TGCGCCAGCAGCCAAGAACGGAGTATCACTAACTATGGCTACACCTTC. Translated, it gives CASSQERSITNYGYTF. The J gene is TRBJ1-2, the V gene TRBV4-1; D not certain. V was shortened by 0 bases and J by 0 bases, with 11 bases between the two germline ends. The germline V gene has CDR1 MGHRA and CDR2 YSYEKL. CDR3 length: 16 residues.

This clone appeared a few times. The V call is TRBV5-1, the J call TRBJ2-7; 10 bases match TRBD2. The length of the CDR3 is 18 residues. V trimming: 6 bases; J trimming: 0 bases; junction bases outside the gene matches: 15. Per germline, CDR1 SGHRS and CDR2 YFSETQ. The CDR3 DNA follows: TGCGCCAGCAAGAGAGGGGCTAGCGGGGGCCGGTTCTCCTACGAGCAGTACTTC. Translating gives CASKRGASGGRFSYEQYF.

This sequence joins TRBV21-1 and TRBJ1-5; the tabulated D call, TRBD1, remains unverified against the DNA. TRBV21-1 constitutes a pseudogene. This CDR3 contains 17 residues. CDR3 bases: TGTGCCAGCAGCAAAGAACGATCGGGGACAGGGAATCAGCCCCAGCATTTT. Its protein is CASSKERSGTGNQPQHF.

J is TRBJ2-1 and V is TRBV5-1; TRBD2 is a possible D gene (6 bases). Per the germline V gene, CDR1 is SGHRS and CDR2 is YFSETQ. This CDR3 contains 14 residues. V gave up 4 bases and J gave up 6 bases, with 14 bases separating them. CDR3 in DNA: TGCGCCAGCAGCCCCGCGGGGCTAAGCAATGAGCAGTTCTTC. Translation gives CASSPAGLSNEQFF.

This chain connects TRBV18 to TRBJ2-7, with 8 bases identical to TRBD1. CDR1 is KGHSH, CDR2 LQKENI, per germline. This CDR3 region has 16 residues. The J segment lost 2 bases and the V segment lost 6 bases, leaving 12 bases of the junction unmatched. The CDR3 is CASSPQGQGSTYEQYF. The CDR3 DNA sequence: TGTGCCAGCTCTCCGCAAGGACAGGGAAGCACCTACGAGCAGTACTTC.

The chain recombines TRBV6-2 or TRBV6-3 with TRBJ2-7; maybe TRBD1 (6 bases). The CDR3 length is 15 residues. From germline, CDR1 is MNHEY and CDR2 SVGEGT. Trimming left V 4 bases short and J 6 bases short, with 19 bases between. This CDR3 is CASSSSPATGIEQYF. CDR3 in DNA: TGTGCCAGCAGTTCTTCCCCTGCAACAGGGATCGAGCAGTACTTC.

The sample holds one count of this clone. The gene calls are TRBV7-2 and TRBJ1-5; TRBD1 agrees at 7 bases. CDR1 is SGHTA, CDR2 FQGNSA, per germline. This CDR3 has 18 amino acids. V shed 0 bases and J 0 bases; nucleotides not matched to a gene: 8. In nucleotides, the CDR3 is TGTGCCAGCAGCTTAGCGCACCGGGACAGTTATAGCAATCAGCCCCAGCATTTT. Its protein is CASSLAHRDSYSNQPQHF.

The chain carries TRBV18 and TRBJ1-2, with D tentatively TRBD1 (5 bases). V dropped 0 bases and J dropped 4 bases, with 12 bases sitting between them. The CDR3 runs to 15 residues. Germline values: CDR1 KGHSH, CDR2 LQKENI. CDR3 loop: CASSPPGAVLYGYTF. CDR3 in DNA: TGTGCCAGCTCACCACCCGGGGCAGTCCTCTATGGCTACACCTTC.

The chain carries TRBV5-1 and TRBJ1-2; a weak D match, TRBD1 (6 bases). The CDR3 spans 15 residues. V was shortened by 0 bases and J by 0 bases, with 9 bases between the two germline ends. CDR1 is SGHRS and CDR2 is YFSETQ in the germline V gene. The CDR3 sequence: CASSLGQASNYGYTF. The CDR3 bases are TGCGCCAGCAGCTTGGGACAGGCATCTAACTATGGCTACACCTTC.

V and J are TRBV2 and TRBJ2-4; either TRBD1 or TRBD2 may supply D (6 bases each). The V end was cut by 8 bases, the J end by 0 bases, with 11 bases between. This CDR3 contains 14 residues. Germline CDR1 and CDR2: SNHLY and FYNNEI. For the CDR3, the DNA is TGTGCCAGCGAGGGGGGCTTAGCCAAAAACATTCAGTACTTC. It specifies CASEGGLAKNIQYF. The full variable domain, rest sourced from reference TRBV2 and TRBJ2-4, is EPEVTQTPSHQVTQMGQEVILRCVPISNHLYFYWYRQILGQKVEFLVSFYNNEISEKSEIFDDQFSVERPDGSNFTLKIRSTKLEDSAMYFCASEGGLAKNIQYFGAGTRLSVL.

The CDR3 region is CASSRWVSTDTQYF. CDR3 nucleotide sequence: TGTGCCAGCAGCCGGTGGGTAAGCACAGATACGCAGTATTTT. The chain joins TRBV7-8 to TRBJ2-3; the D is unclear. CDR3 length: 14 residues. The V gene's germline CDR1 is SGHVS and CDR2 FQNEAQ. V dropped 5 bases and J dropped 0 bases, with 9 bases sitting between them.

This clone was found once. The chain has TRBV19 and TRBJ1-1; perhaps TRBD1 as D (5 bases). The CDR3 totals 14 residues. Trimming stripped 5 bases from V and 1 base from J, with 11 bases between. Germline-derived CDR1 and CDR2 are LNHDA and SQIVND (reference sequence). The CDR3 DNA reads TGTGCCAGTAGTGAGGGACGGTCGAACACTGAAGCTTTCTTT. Translating it yields CASSEGRSNTEAFF.

The CDR3: CASSPQGPDYNSPLHF. The CDR3 DNA sequence: TGTGCCAGCAGCCCGCAAGGGCCAGACTATAATTCACCCCTCCACTTT. The chain recombines TRBV27 with TRBJ1-6; D is uncertain. The CDR3 covers 16 residues. CDR1 and CDR2 from the germline V gene are MNHEY and SMNVEV (reference sequence). The V end was cut by 6 bases, the J end by 3 bases, with 15 bases between.

This clone was observed a single time. The V gene is TRBV3-1 (or the pseudogene TRBV3-2), the J gene TRBJ2-1; 11 bases agree with TRBD2. CDR3 size: 15 residues. The trim removed 3 bases at V and 4 bases at J, leaving 2 bases unmatched. The V gene's germline CDR1 is LGHDT and CDR2 YNNKEL (reference sequence). The CDR3 bases are TGTGCCAGCAGCCATAGCGGGAGGGTATACAATGAGCAGTTCTTC. Protein: CASSHSGRVYNEQFF.

The chain has TRBV21-1 and TRBJ2-1; the table names TRBD1, a call not compared with the DNA. TRBV21-1 represents a pseudogene. There are 16 residues in the CDR3. CDR3 residues: CASTKKRGTDLNEQFF. The CDR3 nucleotides read TGTGCCAGCACTAAAAAGAGGGGGACAGACCTCAATGAGCAGTTCTTC.

The sample holds one count of this clone. The genes are TRBV19 and TRBJ1-1; D is perhaps TRBD1 (6 bases). Trimming removed 5 bases from V and 3 bases from J, with 10 bases in between. Looked up from germline, CDR1 is LNHDA and CDR2 is SQIVND (reference sequence). CDR3 length equals 13 residues. This chain's CDR3 is CASSPRQDTEAFF. The CDR3 DNA sequence: TGTGCCAGTAGTCCCCGACAGGACACTGAAGCTTTCTTT.

The genes are TRBV7-8 and TRBJ1-6; D call uncertain. This CDR3 has 15 residues. Germline-derived CDR1 and CDR2 are SGHVS and FQNEAQ. Trimming left V 2 bases short and J 5 bases short, with 10 bases between. The CDR3 DNA is TGTGCCAGCAGCTTACGCGGACGGAATAATTCACCCCTCCACTTT. It is translated as CASSLRGRNNSPLHF.

The chain couples TRBV3-1 (or the pseudogene TRBV3-2) to TRBJ2-3; D gene uncertain. CDR1 and CDR2 from the germline V gene are LGHDT and YNNKEL (reference sequence). V gave up 3 bases and J gave up 5 bases, with 6 bases separating them. This CDR3 is built from 12 residues. The CDR3 region is CASSHGLDTQYF. The CDR3 nucleotides are TGTGCCAGCAGCCACGGATTAGATACGCAGTATTTT.

The V and J genes are TRBV7-9 and TRBJ2-1; the match to TRBD1 covers 9 bases. After removal of 0 bases from V and 4 bases from J, the junction contained 7 bases not matched to a gene. The CDR3 totals 17 residues. Germline V gives CDR1 SEHNR, CDR2 FQNEAQ (reference sequence). The CDR3 nucleotides are TGTGCCAGCAGCTTAGCTGGGACAGGGCGATCGTACAATGAGCAGTTCTTC. It yields the protein CASSLAGTGRSYNEQFF.

The genes are TRBV6-5 and TRBJ1-2; no clear D. Germline lookup yields CDR1 MNHEY and CDR2 SVGAGI. CDR3 length: 14 amino acids. V dropped 5 bases and J dropped 8 bases, with 18 bases sitting between them. The CDR3 nucleotides are TGTGCCAGCAGTCCCCTGGACCGACGCAGCGGCTACACCTTC. Translated, it gives CASSPLDRRSGYTF.